A single T cell receptor beta chain is shown here with its context. The antigen is unknown. Other DNA sequences in the same sample also yield this CDR3. These data come from a study of shared clonotypes between healthy human individuals. Study findings and constraints: The researchers took only blood, and tissue repertoires probably look different.

Generated by immunoSEQ multiplex PCR, the TCRdb table keeps only in-frame clones and is missing some. Of some 690,000 clones listed, 90% are singletons. The germline V gene encodes CDR1 SGHRS and CDR2 YFSETQ. Trimming removed 1 base from V and 6 bases from J, with 7 bases in between. The CDR3 consists of 12 residues. The chain uses TRBV5-1 and TRBJ1-1; weak D call: TRBD1 (5 bases). Sequencing was carried out using memory CD8+ T cells from PBMCs. This sample's subset: CD45RO+ cells pooled with CCR7-negative TemRA cells. This TCR was recovered from a man aged 18 to 30 in good health. Some clones in this sample may be carry-over from other donors' samples. The CDR3 nucleotides read TGCGCCAGCAGCTTGTTGGGGGCTGAAGCTTTCTTT. Protein sequence: CASSLLGAEAFF.